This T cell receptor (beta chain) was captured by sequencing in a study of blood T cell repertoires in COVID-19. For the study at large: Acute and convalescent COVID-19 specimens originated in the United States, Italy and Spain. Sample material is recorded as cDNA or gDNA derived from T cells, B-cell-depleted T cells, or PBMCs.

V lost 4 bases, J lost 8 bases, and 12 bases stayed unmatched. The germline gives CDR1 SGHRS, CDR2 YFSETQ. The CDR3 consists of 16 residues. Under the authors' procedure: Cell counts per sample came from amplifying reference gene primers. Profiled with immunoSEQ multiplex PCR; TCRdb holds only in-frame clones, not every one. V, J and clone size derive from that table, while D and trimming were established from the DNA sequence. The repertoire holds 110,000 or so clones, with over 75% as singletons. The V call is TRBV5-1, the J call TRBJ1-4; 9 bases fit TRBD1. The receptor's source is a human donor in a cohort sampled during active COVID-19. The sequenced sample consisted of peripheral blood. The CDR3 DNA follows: TGCGCCAGCAGCACCGGCGGGACAGGGCTGGGCGAAAAACTGTTTTTT. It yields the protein CASSTGGTGLGEKLFF. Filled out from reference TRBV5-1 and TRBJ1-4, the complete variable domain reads KAGVTQTPRYLIKTRGQQVTLSCSPISGHRSVSWYQQTPGQGLQFLFEYFSETQRNKGNFPGRFSGRQFSNSRSEMNVSTLELGDSALYLCASSTGGTGLGEKLFFGSGTQLSVL.